This T cell receptor (beta chain) was identified during a study of shared clonotypes between healthy human individuals. Study-level points and caveats: Tissues were not sampled, only blood, and their repertoires likely differ.

In the case of this clone: The antigen is unknown.

The assay ran at deep level. Produced via immunoSEQ multiplex PCR; TCRdb's table is partial and in-frame only. In the table there are about 1.5 million clones, 96% of which are singletons. The CDR3 length is 15 residues. The V gene's germline CDR1 is MNHNY and CDR2 SVGAGI (reference sequence). The V end was cut by 5 bases, the J end by 1 base, with 11 bases between. The sequencing sample was made of naive CD4+ T cells sorted from blood. As for subset: CD45RA+ positively selected. The sequence derives from a man between 25 and 39 years old in good health. This chain connects TRBV6-6 to TRBJ2-2; perhaps TRBD1 as D (6 bases). CDR3 nucleotides: TGTGCCAGCAGTACAGGGTCGGGGAACACCGGGGAGCTGTTTTTT. This gives the protein CASSTGSGNTGELFF.